The entry below describes one T cell receptor (beta chain). The data belong to a study of T cell changes during pregnancy in multiple sclerosis. CDR3 length: 14 residues. With 6 bases clipped from V and 4 bases from J, the junction kept 9 bases outside the gene matches. The germline gives CDR1 KGHSH, CDR2 LQKENI. Profiled with immunoSEQ multiplex PCR; TCRdb holds only in-frame clones, not every one. This table has over 45,000 clones, around 89% appearing once. The sequence was obtained from a female donor with multiple sclerosis, enrolled in a pregnancy study. The chain joins TRBV18 to TRBJ2-7, with 7 positions matching TRBD2. The sequencing here drew on peripheral blood, taken after pregnancy. The CDR3 protein is CASSGWGGRYEQYF. The CDR3 DNA reads TGTGCCAGCTCCGGATGGGGGGGGAGGTACGAGCAGTACTTC.